The present TCR beta chain was sequenced within a study of shared clonotypes between healthy human individuals. General study findings and limits: Naive subsets generally exceeded memory subsets in estimated richness. Approximately 5% was the fraction of naive CD4 clonotypes found shared across several donors.

With respect to this clone: What it recognizes is unknown.

Terminally differentiated effector memory CD45RA+ cells were excluded from the naive CD8 cells, which were CD45RO-negative and positively selected for CCR7. Each subset's genomic DNA was split evenly across several immunoSEQ plates. Sorted subsets were amplified in replicate PCRs using 200 ng DNA, 32,000 or so T cell genomes. The protocol was immunoSEQ multiplex PCR, while the TCRdb copy is restricted to in-frame clones and leaves out a portion. The repertoire has approximately 810,000 clones, more than 85% of them found once; the top ten carry around 24%. Germline CDR1 reads WSHSY; CDR2 reads SAAADI. Trimming at V came to 5 bases and at J to 3 bases, leaving 10 bases not matched to a gene. The CDR3 spans 16 residues.

Sequenced sample: naive CD8+ T cells sorted from blood. This chain joins TRBV10-2 and TRBJ2-5, with 9 bases lining up with TRBD2. The source is a man in his thirties or forties in good health. The CDR3 region is CASSPLAGEEKETQYF. CDR3 nucleotide sequence: TGCGCCAGCAGTCCATTAGCGGGAGAAGAAAAAGAGACCCAGTACTTC.